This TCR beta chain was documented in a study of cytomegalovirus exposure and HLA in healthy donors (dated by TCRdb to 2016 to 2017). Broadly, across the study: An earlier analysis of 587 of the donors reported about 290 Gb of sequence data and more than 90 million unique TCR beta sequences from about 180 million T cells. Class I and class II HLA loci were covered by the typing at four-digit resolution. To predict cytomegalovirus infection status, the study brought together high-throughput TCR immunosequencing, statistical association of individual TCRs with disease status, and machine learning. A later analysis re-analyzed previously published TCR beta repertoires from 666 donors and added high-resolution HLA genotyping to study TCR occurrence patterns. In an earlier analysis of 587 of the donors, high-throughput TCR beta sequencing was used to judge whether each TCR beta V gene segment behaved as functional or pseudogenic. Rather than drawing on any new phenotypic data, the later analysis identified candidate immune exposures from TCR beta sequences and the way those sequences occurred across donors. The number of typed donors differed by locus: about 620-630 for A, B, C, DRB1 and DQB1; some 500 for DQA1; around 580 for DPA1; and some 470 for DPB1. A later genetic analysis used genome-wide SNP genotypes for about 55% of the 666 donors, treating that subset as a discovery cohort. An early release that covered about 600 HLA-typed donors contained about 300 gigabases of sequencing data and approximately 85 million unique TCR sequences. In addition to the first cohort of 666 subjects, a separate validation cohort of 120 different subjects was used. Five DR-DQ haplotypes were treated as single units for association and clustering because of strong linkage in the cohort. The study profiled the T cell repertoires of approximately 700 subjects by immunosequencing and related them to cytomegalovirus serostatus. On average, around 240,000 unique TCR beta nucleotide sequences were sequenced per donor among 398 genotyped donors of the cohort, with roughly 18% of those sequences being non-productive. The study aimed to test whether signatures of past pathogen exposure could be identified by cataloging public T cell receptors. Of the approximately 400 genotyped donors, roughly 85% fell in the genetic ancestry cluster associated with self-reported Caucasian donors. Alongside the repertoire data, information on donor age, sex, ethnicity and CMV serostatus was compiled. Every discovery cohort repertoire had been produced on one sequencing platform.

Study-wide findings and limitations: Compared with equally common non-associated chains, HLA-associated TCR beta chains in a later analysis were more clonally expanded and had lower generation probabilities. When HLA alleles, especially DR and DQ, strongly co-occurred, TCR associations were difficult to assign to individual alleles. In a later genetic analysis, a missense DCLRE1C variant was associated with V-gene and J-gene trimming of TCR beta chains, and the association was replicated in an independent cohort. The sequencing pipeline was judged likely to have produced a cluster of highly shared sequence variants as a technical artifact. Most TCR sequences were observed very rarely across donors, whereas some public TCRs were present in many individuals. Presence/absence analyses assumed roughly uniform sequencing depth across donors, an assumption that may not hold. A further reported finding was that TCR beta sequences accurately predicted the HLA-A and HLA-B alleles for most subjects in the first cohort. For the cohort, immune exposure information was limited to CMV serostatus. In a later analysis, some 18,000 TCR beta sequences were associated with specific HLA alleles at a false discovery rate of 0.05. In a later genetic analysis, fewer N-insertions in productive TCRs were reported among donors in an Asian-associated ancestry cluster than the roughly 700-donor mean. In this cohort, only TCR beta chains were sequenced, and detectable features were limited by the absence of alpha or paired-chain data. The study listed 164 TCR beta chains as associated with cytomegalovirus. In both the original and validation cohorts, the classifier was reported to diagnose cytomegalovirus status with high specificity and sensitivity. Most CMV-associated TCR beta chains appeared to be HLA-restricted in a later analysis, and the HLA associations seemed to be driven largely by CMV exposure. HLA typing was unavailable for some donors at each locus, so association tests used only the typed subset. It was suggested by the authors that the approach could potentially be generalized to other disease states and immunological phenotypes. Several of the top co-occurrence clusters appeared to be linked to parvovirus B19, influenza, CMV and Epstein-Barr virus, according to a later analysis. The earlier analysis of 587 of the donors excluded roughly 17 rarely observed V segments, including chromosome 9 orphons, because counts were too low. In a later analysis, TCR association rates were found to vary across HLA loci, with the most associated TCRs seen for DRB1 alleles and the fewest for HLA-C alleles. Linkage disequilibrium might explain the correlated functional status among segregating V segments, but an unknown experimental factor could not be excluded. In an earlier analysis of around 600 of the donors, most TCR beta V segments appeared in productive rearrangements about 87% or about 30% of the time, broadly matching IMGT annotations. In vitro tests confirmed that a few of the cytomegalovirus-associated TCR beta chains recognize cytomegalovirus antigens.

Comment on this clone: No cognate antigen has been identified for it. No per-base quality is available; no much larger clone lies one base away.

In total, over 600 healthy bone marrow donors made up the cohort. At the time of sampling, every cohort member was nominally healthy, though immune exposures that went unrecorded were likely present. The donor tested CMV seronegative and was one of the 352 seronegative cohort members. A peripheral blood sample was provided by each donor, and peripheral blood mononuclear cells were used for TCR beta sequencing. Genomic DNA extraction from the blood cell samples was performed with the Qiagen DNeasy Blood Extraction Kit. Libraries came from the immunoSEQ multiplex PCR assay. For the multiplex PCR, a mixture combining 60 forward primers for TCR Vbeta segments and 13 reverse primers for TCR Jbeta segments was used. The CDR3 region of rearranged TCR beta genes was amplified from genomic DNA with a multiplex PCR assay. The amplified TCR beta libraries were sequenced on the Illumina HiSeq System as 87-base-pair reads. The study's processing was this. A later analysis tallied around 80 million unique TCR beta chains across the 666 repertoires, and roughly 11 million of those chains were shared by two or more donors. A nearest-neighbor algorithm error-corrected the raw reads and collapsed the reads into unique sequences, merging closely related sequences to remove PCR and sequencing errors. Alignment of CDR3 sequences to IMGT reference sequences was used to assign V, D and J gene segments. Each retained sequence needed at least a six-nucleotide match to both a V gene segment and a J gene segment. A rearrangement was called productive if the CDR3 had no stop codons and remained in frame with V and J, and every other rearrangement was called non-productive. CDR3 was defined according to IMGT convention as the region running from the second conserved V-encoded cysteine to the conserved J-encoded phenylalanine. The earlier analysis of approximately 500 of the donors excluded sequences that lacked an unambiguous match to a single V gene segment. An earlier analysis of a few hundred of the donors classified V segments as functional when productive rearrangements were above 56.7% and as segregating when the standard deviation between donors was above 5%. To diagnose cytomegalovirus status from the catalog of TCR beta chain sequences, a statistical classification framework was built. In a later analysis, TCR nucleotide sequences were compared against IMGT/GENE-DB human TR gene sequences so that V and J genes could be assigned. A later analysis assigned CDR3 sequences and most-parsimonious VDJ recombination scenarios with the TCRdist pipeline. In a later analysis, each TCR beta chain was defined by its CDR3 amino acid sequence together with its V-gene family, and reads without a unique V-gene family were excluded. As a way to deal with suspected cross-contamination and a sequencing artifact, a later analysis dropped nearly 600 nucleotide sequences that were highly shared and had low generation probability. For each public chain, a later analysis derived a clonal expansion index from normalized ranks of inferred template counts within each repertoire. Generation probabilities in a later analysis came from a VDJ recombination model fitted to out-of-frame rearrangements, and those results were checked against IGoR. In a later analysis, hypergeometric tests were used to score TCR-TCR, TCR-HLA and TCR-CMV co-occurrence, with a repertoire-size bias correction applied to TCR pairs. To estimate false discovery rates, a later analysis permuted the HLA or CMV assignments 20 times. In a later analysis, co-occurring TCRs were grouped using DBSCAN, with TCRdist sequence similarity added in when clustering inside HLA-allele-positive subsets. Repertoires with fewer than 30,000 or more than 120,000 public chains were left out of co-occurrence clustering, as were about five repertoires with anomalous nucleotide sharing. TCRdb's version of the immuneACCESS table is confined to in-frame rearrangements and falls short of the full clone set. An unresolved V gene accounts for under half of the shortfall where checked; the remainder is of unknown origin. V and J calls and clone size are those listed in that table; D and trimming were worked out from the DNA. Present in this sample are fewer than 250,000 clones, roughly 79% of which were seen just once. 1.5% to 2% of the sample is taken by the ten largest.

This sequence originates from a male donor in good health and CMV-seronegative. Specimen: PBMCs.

CDR3 reads: CASSFGPDSGNTIYF. The sequenced DNA is TGTGCCAGCAGCTTTGGTCCAGACTCTGGAAACACCATATATTTT. The V gene is TRBV5-4 and the J gene is TRBJ1-3, with the D gene not confidently named. The junction shows trimming of 2 bases on V and 0 bases on J, plus 9 bases between the germline ends. Counted from cysteine to phenylalanine, this CDR3 has 15 amino acids. The sequence is cut down to CDR3 DNA, 45 bases in frame from base 1. Looking up the germline V gene (reference sequence) yields CDR1 SGHNT and CDR2 YYREEE. Reference TRBV5-4 and TRBJ1-3 genes cover what lies past the CDR3, so the full variable domain is ETGVTQSPTHLIKTRGQQVTLRCSSQSGHNTVSWYQQALGQGPQFIFQYYREEENGRGNFPPRFSGLQFPNYSSELNVNALELDDSALYLCASSFGPDSGNTIYFGEGSWLTVV.